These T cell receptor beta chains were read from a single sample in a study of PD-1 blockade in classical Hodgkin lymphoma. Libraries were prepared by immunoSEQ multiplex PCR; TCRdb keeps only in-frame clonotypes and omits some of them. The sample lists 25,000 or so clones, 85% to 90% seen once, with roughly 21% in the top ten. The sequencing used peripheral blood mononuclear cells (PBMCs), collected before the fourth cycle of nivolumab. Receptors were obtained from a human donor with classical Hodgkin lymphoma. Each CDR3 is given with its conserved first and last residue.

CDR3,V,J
CASSLQGSGLDEQFF,TRBV27,TRBJ2-1
CASSPVGQETQYF,TRBV7-2,TRBJ2-5
CAKAEDRRTSPSYNEQFF,TRBV30,TRBJ2-1
CASSLQERTWLAFF,TRBV5-1,TRBJ1-1
CASSQDGLAGSYEQYF,TRBV4-2,NA
CASSLSGGLSYEQYF,TRBV5-4,TRBJ2-7
CASSPNSGALGYTF,TRBV9,TRBJ1-2
CASSYSGGNTIYF,TRBV6-5,TRBJ1-3
CASSIHLAGAYNEQFF,TRBV19,TRBJ2-1
CASSLQGEGSGANVLTF,TRBV7-8,TRBJ2-6
CASSLEAGGPGITDTQYF,TRBV7-8,TRBJ2-3
CSVEGGVRFVNYGYTF,TRBV29-1,TRBJ1-2
CASSGDRVSAEQYF,TRBV6-1,TRBJ2-7
CASSAIFRGSNYGYTF,TRBV7-6,TRBJ1-2
CASTDGYTGELFF,TRBV2,TRBJ2-2
CASSSRGENSPLHF,TRBV7-9,TRBJ1-6
CASSPPSSDTQYF,TRBV18,TRBJ2-3
CASRPTDRDYGYTF,TRBV7-9,TRBJ1-2
CASSYADRGRETQYF,TRBV6-6,TRBJ2-5
CASSLVAGASYEQYF,TRBV5-4,TRBJ2-7
CATRLARTDTQYF,TRBV6-1,TRBJ2-3
CASSPRTVFYGYTF,TRBV19,TRBJ1-2
CASSLASNNEQFF,TRBV5-1,TRBJ2-1
CASSVETANSPLHF,TRBV9,TRBJ1-6
CASVGREIHEQYF,TRBV12-5,TRBJ2-7
CASIGGFNYEQYF,TRBV2,TRBJ2-7
CASSPSTGDGHTDTQYF,TRBV9,TRBJ2-3
CASSPRGRVETQYF,TRBV5-1,TRBJ2-5
CAWNLDGNIQYF,TRBV30,TRBJ2-4
CASSWISRNHEQYF,TRBV6-5,TRBJ2-7
CASSETSGIPYEQYF,TRBV5-5,TRBJ2-7
CAWSLRLAGSGANVLTF,TRBV30,TRBJ2-6
CASSPAGTGGEKLFF,TRBV5-1,TRBJ1-4
CASSQLGLAERGNNEQFF,TRBV14,TRBJ2-1
CASSEAGQGRNEQYF,TRBV10-1,TRBJ2-7
CSVDRIQETQYF,TRBV29-1,TRBJ2-5
CASSATRDHYEQYF,TRBV5-1,TRBJ2-7
CAISEGGVGTEAFF,TRBV10-3,TRBJ1-1
CASSLNTGAYNEQFF,TRBV7-3,TRBJ2-1
CAREGQVNTEAFF,TRBV2,TRBJ1-1
CATSREGNSNQPQHF,TRBV15,TRBJ1-5
CASSTSTGVFHGYTF,TRBV6-5,TRBJ1-2
CASRGPQETQYF,TRBV6-9,TRBJ2-5
CASSYSSSGRTDTQYF,TRBV6-5,TRBJ2-3
CAWSVGTFDQPQHF,TRBV30,TRBJ1-5
CASSLGTPDEAFF,TRBV5-1,TRBJ1-1
CASSYYGPHTDTQYF,TRBV6-5,TRBJ2-3
CASSWGIGTGSSETQYF,TRBV5-1,TRBJ2-5
CASLGGYNQPQHF,TRBV19,TRBJ1-5
CASLGRGSDEKLFF,TRBV6-1,TRBJ1-4
CASSPVEDGTGELFF,TRBV18,TRBJ2-2
CASSKGDRGPYEQYF,TRBV21-1,TRBJ2-7
CASSSGTGWVSTNEKLFF,TRBV7-9,TRBJ1-4
CASSLFQTSYGYTF,TRBV5-5,TRBJ1-2